Below are 25 T cell receptor beta chains sequenced from a single sample in a study of T cells expressing NK-cell markers. Each CDR3 protein gets one entry in TCRdb, which reprocessed the 5' RACE reads and gives no DNA. The sample includes under 500,000 distinct CDR3 sequences. Material for sequencing was blood T cells: a sorted CD56 or NKG2C T cell subset, CD4+ or CD8+ T cells, or bulk PBMC T cells (not recorded which). The receptors originated from a woman between 18 and 70 years old in good health.

The chain carries TRBV5-4 and TRBJ2-1. CDR1 SGHNT and CDR2 YYREEE come from the germline V gene (reference sequence). The CDR3 is 18 amino acids. The CDR3 here is CASSSTWRDGLGDNEQFF.

The chain is built from TRBV5-4 and TRBJ2-1; without DNA, the TCRdb call of TRBD1 cannot be checked. CDR3 size: 13 residues. Looked up from germline, CDR1 is SGHNT and CDR2 is YYREEE (reference sequence). This CDR3 reads CASSPSDRNEQFF. Using reference TRBV5-4 and TRBJ2-1 for the parts outside the CDR3, the full variable domain is ETGVTQSPTHLIKTRGQQVTLRCSSQSGHNTVSWYQQALGQGPQFIFQYYREEENGRGNFPPRFSGLQFPNYSSELNVNALELDDSALYLCASSPSDRNEQFFGPGTRLTVL.

The chain joins TRBV12-3 or TRBV12-4 to TRBJ1-1; TCRdb calls TRBD1, which cannot be checked without DNA. The CDR3 is 14 residues long. The CDR3 loop reads CASVPRQVNTEAFF.

V and J are TRBV11-2 and TRBJ2-7; lacking DNA, the TRBD1 call made by TCRdb goes unchecked. Germline CDR1 is SGHAT and CDR2 is FQNNGV. This CDR3 region has 15 residues. This CDR3 reads CASSLVTSRDYEQYF.

The chain joins TRBV12-3 or TRBV12-4 to TRBJ2-6; TCRdb's D call of TRBD1 is untestable without DNA. This CDR3 comprises 16 residues. This chain's CDR3 is CASSPDRSSGANVLTF.

The chain links TRBV7-6 to TRBJ2-3; TCRdb names TRBD1, which stays unverified in the absence of DNA. The length of the CDR3 is 20 residues. Looked up from germline, CDR1 is SGHVS and CDR2 is FNYEAQ. CDR3 sequence reads: CASSSFGGPPSPSSTDTQYF. The full variable domain, its missing parts supplied by reference TRBV7-6 and TRBJ2-3, is GAGVSQSPRYKVTKRGQDVALRCDPISGHVSLYWYRQALGQGPEFLTYFNYEAQQDKSGLPNDRFSAERPEGSISTLTIQRTEQRDSAMYRCASSSFGGPPSPSSTDTQYFGPGTRLTVL.

The rearrangement links TRBV5-1 to TRBJ2-1; TCRdb proposes TRBD2, but this gene call is untestable without DNA. Germline V CDR1 and CDR2: SGHRS, YFSETQ. The CDR3 totals 13 residues. CDR3 in amino acids: CASSQPGGLEQFF.

V is TRBV7-9 and J is TRBJ2-5. There are 15 residues in the CDR3. In germline, CDR1 is SEHNR, CDR2 FQNEAQ (reference sequence). Here the CDR3 reads CASSRLAFTQETQYF.

The chain employs TRBV5-1 and TRBJ2-1; TCRdb picks TRBD2, but there is no DNA to check that call. Germline CDR1 reads SGHRS; CDR2 reads YFSETQ. The CDR3 extends over 18 amino acids. The CDR3 here is CASSLQASGSASYNEQFF.

V gene TRBV6-1 combines with J gene TRBJ2-2; the D gene TCRdb calls, TRBD1, cannot be checked with no DNA. The CDR3 consists of 16 residues. In germline, CDR1 is MNHNS, CDR2 SASEGT. CDR3 protein: CASRFGTVFNTGELFF.

The V call is TRBV7-2, the J call TRBJ2-7. In germline, CDR1 is SGHTA, CDR2 FQGNSA. This CDR3 contains 14 residues. This CDR3 reads CASSSIGALYEQYF.

The CDR3 is CASSLRDEETQYF. This chain uses TRBV7-9 with TRBJ2-5. Germline CDR1 and CDR2: SEHNR and FQNEAQ (reference sequence). The CDR3 totals 13 residues.

This chain connects TRBV10-3 to TRBJ1-4. The germline V gene encodes CDR1 ENHRY and CDR2 SYGVKD. The CDR3 consists of 16 residues. The CDR3 loop is CAISEGIIATNEKLFF.

The chain links TRBV9 to TRBJ2-2; TCRdb's D gene call, TRBD2, goes unchecked for lack of DNA. CDR3 size: 18 residues. Germline-derived CDR1 and CDR2 are SGDLS and YYNGEE. CDR3 in amino acids: CASSVGVASGGNTGELFF.

The chain recombines TRBV19 with TRBJ2-1; TCRdb returns TRBD2, unconfirmable since there is no DNA. The CDR3 contains 14 residues. Germline CDR1 is LNHDA and CDR2 is SQIVND (reference sequence). The CDR3 region is CASSSREGYNEQFF.

The gene calls are TRBV30 and TRBJ2-1; lacking DNA, the TRBD2 call made by TCRdb goes unchecked. The V gene's germline CDR1 is GTSNPN and CDR2 SVGIG (reference sequence). The CDR3 is 12 amino acids. CDR3 in amino acids: CAWAALGFEQFF.

The V and J genes are TRBV5-1 and TRBJ2-2; TCRdb proposes TRBD1, but this gene call is untestable without DNA. Germline V gene lookup returns CDR1 SGHRS and CDR2 YFSETQ. The length of the CDR3 is 18 residues. The CDR3 is CASSFPREGTIYTGELFF. Filled out from reference TRBV5-1 and TRBJ2-2, the complete variable domain reads KAGVTQTPRYLIKTRGQQVTLSCSPISGHRSVSWYQQTPGQGLQFLFEYFSETQRNKGNFPGRFSGRQFSNSRSEMNVSTLELGDSALYLCASSFPREGTIYTGELFFGEGSRLTVL.

The rearrangement links TRBV20-1 to TRBJ2-2; TCRdb picks TRBD2, but there is no DNA to check that call. The V gene's germline CDR1 is DFQATT and CDR2 SNEGSKA (reference sequence). This CDR3 region has 18 residues. CDR3: CSARDQRSGGPNTGELFF.

The rearrangement links TRBV3-1 to TRBJ1-4; the TRBD1 assignment by TCRdb is unverifiable without DNA. This CDR3 has 17 amino acids. Germline V gives CDR1 LGHDT, CDR2 YNNKEL (reference sequence). CDR3 sequence reads: CASSPTGASLSFEKLFF. Together with reference TRBV3-1 and TRBJ1-4, the CDR3 gives the full variable domain: DTAVSQTPKYLVTQMGNDKSIKCEQNLGHDTMYWYKQDSKKFLKIMFSYNNKELIINETVPNRFSPKSPDKAHLNLHINSLELGDSAVYFCASSPTGASLSFEKLFFGSGTQLSVL.

The V gene is TRBV20-1, the J gene TRBJ2-1; TCRdb indicates TRBD1, and absent DNA this call remains unverified. The CDR3 runs to 12 residues. Germline V gene lookup returns CDR1 DFQATT and CDR2 SNEGSKA (reference sequence). CDR3 residues: CSATGTFGEQFF.

The chain couples TRBV7-8 to TRBJ2-1; the TCRdb D gene call, TRBD1, has no DNA to confirm it. CDR1 and CDR2 from the germline V gene are SGHVS and FQNEAQ. The CDR3 runs to 14 residues. CDR3: CASSFRDNYNEQFF.

The V gene is TRBV29-1, the J gene TRBJ2-1; the D call of TRBD2 rests on TCRdb alone, since no DNA is present to check it. This CDR3 has 14 amino acids. Germline lookup yields CDR1 SQVTM and CDR2 ANQGSEA. This CDR3 is CSPRLAGGHNEQFF.

The gene calls are TRBV28 and TRBJ2-2; TCRdb indicates TRBD1, and absent DNA this call remains unverified. The CDR3 spans 15 residues. The germline V gene has CDR1 MDHEN and CDR2 SYDVKM. The CDR3 loop reads CASSPPRDRPGELFF.

The chain carries TRBV5-1 and TRBJ2-3; TCRdb designates TRBD1, a call that cannot be tested without DNA. In germline, CDR1 is SGHRS, CDR2 YFSETQ. The CDR3 consists of 13 residues. The CDR3 protein is CASRELPGVTQYF.

The rearrangement uses TRBV29-1 and TRBJ2-5; the D call of TRBD1 rests on TCRdb alone, since no DNA is present to check it. The germline V gene encodes CDR1 SQVTM and CDR2 ANQGSEA. The CDR3 runs to 12 residues. The CDR3 sequence: CSETTGSGTQYF.